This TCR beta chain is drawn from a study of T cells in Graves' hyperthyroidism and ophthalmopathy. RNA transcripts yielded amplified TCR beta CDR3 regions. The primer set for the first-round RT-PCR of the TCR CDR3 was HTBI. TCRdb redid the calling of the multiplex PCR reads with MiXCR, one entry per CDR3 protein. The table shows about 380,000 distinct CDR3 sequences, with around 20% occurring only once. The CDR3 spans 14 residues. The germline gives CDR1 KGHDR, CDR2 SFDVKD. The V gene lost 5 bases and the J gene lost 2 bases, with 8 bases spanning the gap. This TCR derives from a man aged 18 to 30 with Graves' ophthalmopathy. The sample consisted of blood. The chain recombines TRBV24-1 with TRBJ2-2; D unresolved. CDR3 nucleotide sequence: TGTGCCACCAGTGGACATCTTAACACCGGGGAGCTGTTTTTT. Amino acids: CATSGHLNTGELFF.